This is a list of T cell receptor beta chains from one sample in a study of human T cells and chemical hapten exposure. TCRdb processed the RACE reads anew with MiXCR; each CDR3 protein has one entry. The sample consists of a few hundred thousand distinct CDR3 sequences, 5.5% of them appearing once. Here the sequenced sample was whole blood, taken in connection with sensitization to the hapten diphenylcyclopropenone (DPC). Every receptor here comes from a woman under 30 with alopecia areata. Some clones in this sample may be carry-over from other donors' samples. Both conserved end residues are part of each CDR3.

V	length	J	CDR3
TRBV19	14	TRBJ1-5	CASSIKGGNQPQHF
TRBV19	14	TRBJ1-1	CASSPGQGQAEAFF
TRBV27	16	TRBJ1-6	CASSLTFSSYNSPLHF
TRBV9	13	TRBJ1-6	CASSVAPTGPLHF
TRBV27	14	TRBJ2-5	CASSLGGGSETQYF
TRBV15	18	TRBJ1-3	CATSRDVEGIQAGNTIYF
TRBV7-9	12	TRBJ1-2	CASSEGRGGYTF
TRBV7-9	12	TRBJ2-3	CASSLVGVTQYF
TRBV6-2/TRBV6-3	16	TRBJ2-1	CASSYFRLADYNEQFF
TRBV12-5	16	TRBJ2-7	CASGSGWRSPPYEQYF
TRBV6-5	12	TRBJ2-7	CASSPLGYEQYF
TRBV7-9	14	TRBJ2-7	CASSFGQGINEQYF
TRBV4-2	15	TRBJ2-3	CASSPDRVRTDTQYF
TRBV7-9	16	TRBJ2-5	CASSSMTGGNRETQYF
TRBV29-1	13	TRBJ1-5	CSVDEGSNQPQHF
TRBV6-2/TRBV6-3	14	TRBJ1-5	CASSRDGANQPQHF
TRBV6-2/TRBV6-3	13	TRBJ1-1	CASSHAGGGNAFF
TRBV20-1	13	TRBJ2-1	CSAGLTGYNEQFF
TRBV29-1	14	TRBJ2-7	CSVEGDRGAYEQYF
TRBV4-2	14	TRBJ1-1	CASSSTQGAGEAFF
TRBV3-1	16	TRBJ2-2	CASRGTSGAYTGELFF
TRBV29-1	12	TRBJ1-1	CSAGTGGTEAFF
TRBV10-3	15	TRBJ1-2	CAISEPWTQNYGYTF
TRBV6-1	17	TRBJ2-4	CASSEFGPWVAKNIQYF
TRBV7-3	15	TRBJ1-1	CASSLGAGANTEAFF
TRBV18	19	TRBJ2-7	CASSPPLDAASPKSYEQYF
TRBV5-1	13	TRBJ2-7	CASSLGSSYEQYF
TRBV5-6	20	TRBJ2-3	CASSLVPAKTLAGNTDTQYF
TRBV7-3	16	TRBJ2-2	CASSRSGGANTGELFF
TRBV29-1	16	TRBJ2-5	CSVEGPETGETQTQYF
TRBV5-1	14	TRBJ2-6	CASSFSTGANVLTF
TRBV2	14	TRBJ2-3	CASSITSGGGTQYF